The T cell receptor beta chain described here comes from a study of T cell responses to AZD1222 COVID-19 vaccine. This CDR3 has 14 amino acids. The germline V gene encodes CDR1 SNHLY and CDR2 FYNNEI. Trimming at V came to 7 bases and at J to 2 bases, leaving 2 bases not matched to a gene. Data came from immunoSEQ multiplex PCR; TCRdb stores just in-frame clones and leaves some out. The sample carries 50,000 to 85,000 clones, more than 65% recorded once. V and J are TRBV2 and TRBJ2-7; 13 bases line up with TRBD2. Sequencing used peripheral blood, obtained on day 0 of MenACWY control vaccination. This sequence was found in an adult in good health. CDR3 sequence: CASKLAGGPYEQYF. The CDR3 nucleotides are TGTGCCAGCAAACTAGCGGGAGGGCCCTACGAGCAGTACTTC.